Listed below are T cell receptor beta chains from one sample, sequenced in a study of blood T cell repertoires in COVID-19. Sequenced by immunoSEQ multiplex PCR; TCRdb stores in-frame clones only, minus some. The sample contains roughly 140,000 clones, about 81% of which appear only once. The sample was PBMCs or T cells enriched from blood (not recorded which). The receptors originated from a man aged 45 to 65 who had recovered from COVID-19. Each CDR3 is given with its conserved first and last residue. D genes are given only for firm matches. Rows give clone size only sometimes, using once, few, many, or a class for an expanded clone.

cdr3_aa	cdr3_nt	j_call	clone_size	d_call	v_call
CASSRRRLADPSTDTQYF	TGTGCCAGCAGCAGAAGACGACTAGCGGATCCTAGCACAGATACGCAGTATTTT	TRBJ2-3	.	TRBD2	TRBV9
CASRSAGGMNTEAFF	TGTGCCAGTAGGAGCGCGGGGGGAATGAACACTGAAGCTTTCTTT	TRBJ1-1	.	.	TRBV19
CASSWTGTGNTIYF	TGTGCCAGCAGCTGGACAGGGACTGGAAACACCATATATTTT	TRBJ1-3	once	TRBD1	TRBV13
CASSQEQASTEAFF	TGCGCCAGCAGCCAAGAACAGGCGTCCACTGAAGCTTTCTTT	TRBJ1-1	.	.	TRBV4-3
CASSTSRINTGELFF	TGTGCCAGTAGTACCAGCAGGATTAACACCGGGGAGCTGTTTTTT	TRBJ2-2	.	.	TRBV19
CASSLRGWGEQFF	TGTGCCAGCAGCTTACGCGGGTGGGGTGAGCAGTTCTTC	TRBJ2-1	.	.	TRBV11-2
CASSPGTGGVQYF	TGTGCCAGCAGTCCCGGGACAGGGGGCGTTCAGTACTTC	TRBJ2-4	.	TRBD1	TRBV7-9
CAITQDPGSSYEQYF	TGTGCCATCACCCAAGATCCGGGAAGCTCCTACGAGCAGTACTTC	TRBJ2-7	.	.	TRBV10-3
CASSFDPWDGTSLNEQFF	TGCGCCAGCAGCTTCGACCCCTGGGATGGGACTAGCCTCAATGAGCAGTTCTTC	TRBJ2-1	.	TRBD2	TRBV5-1
CASSQNPGQGPFGYGYTF	TGCGCCAGCAGCCAAAACCCGGGACAGGGACCTTTTGGGTATGGCTACACCTTC	TRBJ1-2	.	TRBD1	TRBV4-1
CSARYYEQFF	TGCAGTGCTAGGTACTATGAGCAGTTCTTC	TRBJ2-1	.	.	TRBV20-1
CASSVLTGELFF	TGTGCCAGTAGTGTTCTGACCGGGGAGCTGTTTTTT	TRBJ2-2	.	.	TRBV19
CASSAVTGTRSNQPQHF	TGTGCCAGCAGCGCCGTCACAGGGACAAGAAGCAATCAGCCCCAGCATTTT	TRBJ1-5	few	.	TRBV7-8
CASSQSGNPGPRNEKLFF	TGCGCCAGCAGCCAATCGGGTAACCCGGGTCCGAGAAATGAAAAACTGTTTTTT	TRBJ1-4	.	.	TRBV4-1
CASSQGGGGHETQYF	TGTGCCAGCAGCCAGGGCGGAGGGGGCCACGAGACCCAGTACTTC	TRBJ2-5	.	.	TRBV14
CASITHHLPPGELFF	TGTGCCAGCATCACACATCACCTCCCACCCGGGGAGCTGTTTTTT	TRBJ2-2	.	.	TRBV6-5
CASSLSGVSEKLFF	TGTGCCAGCAGCTTATCCGGGGTTAGTGAAAAACTGTTTTTT	TRBJ1-4	.	.	TRBV13
CASSSSTNTEAFF	TGTGCCAGCAGTTCCAGTACGAACACTGAAGCTTTCTTT	TRBJ1-1	.	.	TRBV12-3/TRBV12-4
CAWTGWTEAFF	TGTGCCTGGACAGGGTGGACTGAAGCTTTCTTT	TRBJ1-1	.	.	TRBV30
CASSRGQGFETQYF	TGTGCCAGCAGTCGGGGACAGGGCTTTGAGACCCAGTACTTC	TRBJ2-5	.	TRBD1	TRBV27
CASSLATSGTGELFF	TGTGCCAGCAGCTTAGCCACTAGCGGTACCGGGGAGCTGTTTTTT	TRBJ2-2	.	TRBD2	TRBV11-1
CASSLAGTNTGELFF	TGTGCCAGCAGCCTGGCCGGGACGAACACCGGGGAGCTGTTTTTT	TRBJ2-2	.	.	TRBV14
CASSLDPDYNSPLHF	TGTGCCAGCAGCTTAGATCCAGATTATAATTCACCCCTCCACTTT	TRBJ1-6	.	.	TRBV11-2
CASSPLMTGPGEKLFF	TGTGCCAGCAGCCCTTTGATGACAGGCCCGGGTGAAAAACTGTTTTTT	TRBJ1-4	.	.	TRBV3-1/TRBV3-2
CASSKDRDYGYTF	TGTGCCAGCAGTAAGGACAGGGACTATGGCTACACCTTC	TRBJ1-2	.	TRBD1	TRBV2
CASSEKRFSGNTIYF	TGTGCCAGCAGTGAAAAGCGTTTCTCTGGAAACACCATATATTTT	TRBJ1-3	.	.	TRBV6-1
CASKERHTGELFF	TGTGCCAGCAAGGAGAGGCACACCGGGGAGCTGTTTTTT	TRBJ2-2	.	.	TRBV12-3/TRBV12-4
CASSLGRAVAGELFF	TGTGCCAGCAGCTTGGGCAGGGCGGTGGCCGGGGAGCTGTTTTTT	TRBJ2-2	.	.	TRBV5-6
CASSLGQLGNSPLHF	TGTGCCAGCAGCCTGGGACAGTTGGGAAATTCACCCCTCCACTTT	TRBJ1-6	few	TRBD1	TRBV3-1/TRBV3-2
CASSGGWTGRNNEQFF	TGTGCCAGCAGCGGGGGATGGACAGGCAGGAACAATGAGCAGTTCTTC	TRBJ2-1	.	TRBD1	TRBV5-4
CASSPRDSSTDTQYF	TGTGCCAGCTCACCTCGGGACAGTAGCACAGATACGCAGTATTTT	TRBJ2-3	.	TRBD1	TRBV18
CASAGTVTYNEQFF	TGTGCCAGCGCCGGGACAGTGACCTACAATGAGCAGTTCTTC	TRBJ2-1	.	TRBD1	TRBV27
CASSSASGVLQETQYF	TGTGCCAGCAGCTCCGCTAGCGGGGTGTTACAAGAGACCCAGTACTTC	TRBJ2-5	.	TRBD2	TRBV7-9